A single T cell receptor beta chain is shown here with its context. Its antigen is unidentified. Produced via immunoSEQ multiplex PCR; TCRdb's table is partial and in-frame only. The sample lists around 22,000 clones; 55% to 75% were seen once. These data come from a study of radiation and T cells in renal cell carcinoma. Regarding the study as a whole: Dominant CDR3 motifs were more common in irradiated tumors than controls. Sampling covered only 0.95 to 1 g of each tumor. Compared with controls, irradiated tumors showed greater TCR clonality.

Treatment in this sample: treatment-naive control, cytoreductive nephrectomy. Controls were unirradiated tumors from treatment-naive cytoreductive nephrectomy patients. The clonotype originates from a man in his forties with renal cell carcinoma. The sample consisted of tumor tissue, taken from a patient whose treatment was nephrectomy without radiotherapy.

The chain's CDR3 is CASGRGQTYNEQFF. DNA for the CDR3: TGTGCCAGCGGAAGGGGCCAGACCTACAATGAGCAGTTCTTC. V and J are TRBV11-3 and TRBJ2-1; possibly TRBD1 for D (5 bases). Germline CDR1 is SGHNT and CDR2 is YENEEA. CDR3 length: 14 amino acids. Deletions cut 8 bases from V and 2 bases from J, with 13 bases between.